The 23 T cell receptor beta chains listed next were all sequenced from one sample in a study of siplizumab effects on memory and regulatory T cells. Method: immunoSEQ multiplex PCR; TCRdb's copy keeps in-frame clones and lacks some. The sample shows about 64,000 clones, nearly 98% of them seen only once. The sequenced sample consisted of naive CD8+ T cells sorted from blood. The receptors shown here come from a human donor in good health.

This chain uses TRBV19 with TRBJ2-1; tentative D call: TRBD2 (7 bases). V was cut by 1 base and J by 7 bases, with 14 bases left in between. This CDR3 is built from 15 residues. CDR1 and CDR2 from the germline V gene are LNHDA and SQIVND (reference sequence). CDR3 DNA: TGTGCCAGTAGTATAGCGGGGGGCGGGTTAAATGAGCAGTTCTTC. Its translation: CASSIAGGGLNEQFF.

J is TRBJ2-1 and V is TRBV19; D possibly corresponds to TRBD2 (6 bases). CDR3 length: 13 amino acids. Germline V lookup: CDR1 LNHDA, CDR2 SQIVND (reference sequence). The V and J ends lost 8 bases and 4 bases respectively, with 12 bases between them. The CDR3 nucleotides read TGTGCCAGTGCCACTAGCCTATACAATGAGCAGTTCTTC. Encoded protein: CASATSLYNEQFF.

V is TRBV9 and J is TRBJ1-1; the D gene is possibly TRBD1 (6 bases). Per germline, CDR1 SGDLS and CDR2 YYNGEE. There are 11 residues in the CDR3. Trimming pared 4 bases from V and 8 bases from J, leaving 9 bases between. CDR3 DNA: TGTGCCAGCAGCATCGGGACAGAAGCTTTCTTT. Translation gives CASSIGTEAFF. The complete variable domain, with remaining parts taken from reference TRBV9 and TRBJ1-1, reads DSGVTQTPKHLITATGQRVTLRCSPRSGDLSVYWYQQSLDQGLQFLIQYYNGEERAKGNILERFSAQQFPDLHSELNLSSLELGDSALYFCASSIGTEAFFGQGTRLTVV.

The rearrangement joins TRBV7-5 to TRBJ2-2; the table calls TRBD2, which could not be checked here. TRBV7-5 is a pseudogene segment. The CDR3 spans 15 residues. The CDR3 nucleotides read TGTGTCAGAAGCTTGAAGAGGGCGCGGACCGGGGAGCTGTTTTTT. Protein: CVRSLKRARTGELFF.

The chain joins TRBV5-1 to TRBJ2-3, with 9 bases fitting TRBD2. Germline CDR1 SGHRS, CDR2 YFSETQ. The CDR3 is 15 residues long. With 4 bases clipped from V and 5 bases from J, the junction kept 8 bases outside the gene matches. This CDR3 is CASSGGGGVGDTQYF. The CDR3 DNA follows: TGCGCCAGCAGCGGGGGCGGGGGGGTCGGAGATACGCAGTATTTT.

This chain connects TRBV7-2 to TRBJ1-5; D is ambiguous. V lost 3 bases to trimming and J lost 5 bases, with 8 bases between them. The CDR3 length is 13 residues. Germline V gives CDR1 SGHTA, CDR2 FQGNSA. The CDR3, as DNA: TGTGCCAGCAGCTTGGGCGTCTATCAGCCCCAGCATTTT. Translating it yields CASSLGVYQPQHF.

In regard to this clone: At the DNA level, this CDR3 is encoded by other sequences in the same sample as well. V is TRBV7-3 and J is TRBJ2-2; D is unclear. This CDR3 region has 14 residues. Germline V lookup: CDR1 SGHTA, CDR2 FQGTGA. With 2 bases removed from V and 1 base from J, the gap between germline ends came to 5 bases. DNA of the CDR3: TGTGCCAGCAGCTTATTAGGGAACACCGGGGAGCTGTTTTTT. It is translated as CASSLLGNTGELFF.

This clone has just one count. This sequence joins TRBV9 and TRBJ2-7; D call uncertain. Germline values: CDR1 SGDLS, CDR2 YYNGEE. The CDR3 sequence is 13 residues long. Trimming removed 2 bases at V and 2 bases at J, with 8 bases between. CDR3 sequence (DNA): TGTGCCAGCAGCGTGGGGAACACCTACGAGCAGTACTTC. It translates to CASSVGNTYEQYF.

This chain connects TRBV5-5 to TRBJ2-7, with a possible D match to TRBD1 (6 bases). The germline CDR1 and CDR2 sequences are SGHKS and YYEKEE (reference sequence). The CDR3 covers 14 residues. The V and J ends lost 0 bases and 2 bases respectively, with 9 bases between them. The CDR3 loop reads CASSLGQETYEQYF. The CDR3 region has the DNA TGTGCCAGCAGCTTGGGACAGGAGACCTACGAGCAGTACTTC. The whole variable domain, remainder taken from reference TRBV5-5 and TRBJ2-7, is DAGVTQSPTHLIKTRGQQVTLRCSPISGHKSVSWYQQVLGQGPQFIFQYYEKEERGRGNFPDRFSARQFPNYSSELNVNALLLGDSALYLCASSLGQETYEQYFGPGTRLTVT.

The chain uses TRBV9 and TRBJ2-1; 8 bases fit TRBD2. V trimming: 3 bases; J trimming: 6 bases; junction bases outside the gene matches: 5. The CDR3 is 14 residues long. The germline gives CDR1 SGDLS, CDR2 YYNGEE. The CDR3 protein is CASSAGGPGNEQFF. The CDR3, as DNA: TGTGCCAGCAGCGCGGGGGGGCCTGGCAATGAGCAGTTCTTC.

The chain uses TRBV11-3 and TRBJ2-3, with D unresolved. The CDR3 contains 13 residues. The ends were cut back, 5 bases at V and 1 base at J, with 7 bases in the middle. Germline loops: CDR1 SGHNT, CDR2 YENEEA. The CDR3 is CASSRRGTDTQYF. The DNA of the CDR3 is TGTGCCAGCAGCCGACGTGGCACAGATACGCAGTATTTT.

This clone appeared once. The V call is TRBV7-9, the J call TRBJ1-5, with TRBD1 as a possible D gene (6 bases). Germline loops: CDR1 SEHNR, CDR2 FQNEAQ (reference sequence). V was pared by 5 bases and J by 3 bases, with 14 bases between. The CDR3 covers 15 residues. CDR3: CASSPTGTDNQPQHF. Here the CDR3 DNA reads TGTGCCAGCAGCCCTACAGGGACCGACAATCAGCCCCAGCATTTT.

V gene TRBV2 combines with J gene TRBJ2-7; D gene uncertain. Germline V gives CDR1 SNHLY, CDR2 FYNNEI. The CDR3 is 13 amino acids. V was trimmed by 6 bases and J by 3 bases, leaving 12 bases between them. CDR3 protein: CASRSNKHYEQYF. As DNA, the CDR3 is TGTGCCAGCAGATCTAACAAACACTACGAGCAGTACTTC.

V and J are TRBV19 and TRBJ2-7; no clear D. V lost 1 base and J lost 3, with 7 bases in between. The length of the CDR3 is 13 residues. From germline, CDR1 is LNHDA and CDR2 SQIVND (reference sequence). CDR3: CASSIGGGYEQYF. DNA of the CDR3: TGTGCCAGTAGTATAGGAGGCGGCTACGAGCAGTACTTC.

This rearrangement joins TRBV28 to TRBJ1-2; weak D call: TRBD1 (6 bases). CDR3 length: 15 residues. Germline loops: CDR1 MDHEN, CDR2 SYDVKM. Trimming took 8 bases from V and 6 from J, leaving 22 bases between them. The CDR3 protein is CASDPAGAGADGYTF. CDR3 sequence (DNA): TGTGCCAGCGACCCCGCGGGGGCGGGGGCCGATGGCTACACCTTC.

This clone showed up just a few times. The chain recombines TRBV28 with TRBJ2-5; either TRBD1 or TRBD2 may supply D (6 bases each). The CDR3 sequence is 14 residues long. The V end lost 4 bases, the J end lost 5 bases, and 14 bases lay between the germline ends. CDR1 is MDHEN and CDR2 is SYDVKM in the germline V gene. For the CDR3, the DNA is TGTGCCAGCAGTTATTCGGGGGCACTTGAGACCCAGTACTTC. It is translated as CASSYSGALETQYF. The full variable domain, rest sourced from reference TRBV28 and TRBJ2-5, is DVKVTQSSRYLVKRTGEKVFLECVQDMDHENMFWYRQDPGLGLRLIYFSYDVKMKEKGDIPEGYSVSREKKERFSLILESASTNQTSMYLCASSYSGALETQYFGPGTRLLVL.

This chain joins TRBV9 and TRBJ1-4; 9 positions agree with TRBD1. V shed 3 bases and J 8 bases; nucleotides not matched to a gene: 5. The CDR3 length is 14 residues. From germline, CDR1 is SGDLS and CDR2 YYNGEE. In nucleotides, the CDR3 is TGTGCCAGCAGCGAGGGACAGGGCGGCGAAAAACTGTTTTTT. Its translation is CASSEGQGGEKLFF.

The V call is TRBV15, the J call TRBJ1-1; D remains ambiguous. V was clipped by 5 bases and J by 5 bases, with 18 bases between them. Germline lookup yields CDR1 LNHNV and CDR2 YYDKDF (reference sequence). There are 15 residues in the CDR3. CDR3 residues: CATSPRRDRLTEAFF. In DNA form, the CDR3 reads TGTGCCACCAGCCCCCGGAGGGATCGGCTGACTGAAGCTTTCTTT.

The V gene is TRBV27, the J gene TRBJ1-2; possible D gene TRBD1, 5 bases. The V gene's germline CDR1 is MNHEY and CDR2 SMNVEV (reference sequence). CDR3 length: 13 residues. V lost 4 bases and J 2 bases, leaving 8 bases between the germline ends. CDR3 nucleotides: TGTGCCAGCAGTTATCAGGGCAACTATGGCTACACCTTC. This sequence encodes CASSYQGNYGYTF.

This chain joins TRBV6-6 and TRBJ1-3; 7 nucleotides agree with TRBD1. The CDR3 is 13 residues long. The germline CDR1 and CDR2 sequences are MNHNY and SVGAGI (reference sequence). Unmatched junction bases numbered 1, after V lost 5 bases and J lost 3 bases. The CDR3 protein is CASSDRDGNTIYF. The CDR3 nucleotides read TGTGCCAGCAGTGACAGGGATGGAAACACCATATATTTT.

V gene TRBV11-2 combines with J gene TRBJ1-2; 9 bases line up with TRBD1. The CDR3 sequence is 17 residues long. Germline CDR1 and CDR2: SGHAT and FQNNGV. V trimming: 0 bases; J trimming: 6 bases; junction bases outside the gene matches: 11. The CDR3 DNA sequence: TGTGCCAGCAGCTTAGAATACTCCGACAGGGGGAGGGATGGCTACACCTTC. This encodes CASSLEYSDRGRDGYTF.

This chain joins TRBV11-2 and TRBJ2-1, with D perhaps being TRBD1 or TRBD2 (6 bases each). Trimming took off 5 bases at V and 3 bases at J, with 8 bases between the two ends. CDR3 length: 13 residues. CDR1 SGHAT and CDR2 FQNNGV come from the germline V gene. CDR3: CASSGGHYNEQFF. CDR3 in DNA: TGTGCCAGCAGCGGGGGGCACTACAATGAGCAGTTCTTC.

This rearrangement joins TRBV18 to TRBJ2-5; TRBD1 matches at 7 bases. The CDR3 covers 17 residues. Trimming took 4 bases from V and 4 from J; bases not matched to a gene: 15. Per germline, CDR1 KGHSH and CDR2 LQKENI. The CDR3, as DNA: TGTGCCAGCTCACTCGGACAGGACGGCGGTATTGGAGAGACCCAGTACTTC. Amino acid sequence: CASSLGQDGGIGETQYF. The complete variable domain, with remaining parts taken from reference TRBV18 and TRBJ2-5, reads NAGVMQNPRHLVRRRGQEARLRCSPMKGHSHVYWYRQLPEEGLKFMVYLQKENIIDESGMPKERFSAEFPKEGPSILRIQQVVRGDSAAYFCASSLGQDGGIGETQYFGPGTRLLVL.